The T cell receptor (beta chain) described here comes from a study of T cell clusters in autoimmune cytopenias. TRB was amplified by touch-down multiplex PCR, primer pools A and B combined. TCRdb re-analyzed the multiplex PCR reads; it lists each CDR3 protein once, without DNA. The sample's table shows several hundred distinct CDR3 sequences. TRB was amplified from about 250 ng of peripheral blood genomic DNA per sample. CDR3 length equals 13 residues. General study results and limits: Clustering suggested that physiological T cell clusters were missing in primary autoimmune cytopenia patients.

This clonotype registers large by frequency. Its cognate antigen is unknown. The same data also contributed to another study, on T cell repertoires in aging, cancer and after chemotherapy.

This TCR was recovered from a human donor with chronic lymphocytic leukemia. The chain has TRBV12-3 or TRBV12-4 and TRBJ2-7. The specimen sequenced was peripheral blood. The chain's CDR3 is CASSLSGSYEQYF.